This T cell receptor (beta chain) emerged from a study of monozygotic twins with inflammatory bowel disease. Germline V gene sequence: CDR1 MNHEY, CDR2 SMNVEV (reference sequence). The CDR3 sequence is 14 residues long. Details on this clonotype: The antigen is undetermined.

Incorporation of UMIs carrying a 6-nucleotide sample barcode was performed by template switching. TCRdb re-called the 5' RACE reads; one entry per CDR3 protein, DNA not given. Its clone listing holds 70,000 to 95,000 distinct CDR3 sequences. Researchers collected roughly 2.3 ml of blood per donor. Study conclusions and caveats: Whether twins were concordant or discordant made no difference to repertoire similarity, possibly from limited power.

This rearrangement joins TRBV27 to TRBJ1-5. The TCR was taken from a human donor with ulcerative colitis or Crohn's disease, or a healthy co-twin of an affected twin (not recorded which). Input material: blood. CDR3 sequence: CASSLGNSNQPQHF.